This T cell receptor beta chain came from a study of control samples from healthy donors and cancer patients. Assay: immunoSEQ multiplex PCR; the TCRdb copy retains only in-frame clones and omits some. The sample has some 120,000 clones, around nine tenths seen once. Germline-derived CDR1 and CDR2 are SGHRS and YFSETQ. This CDR3 is 15 amino acids long. Unmatched junction bases numbered 5, after V lost 0 bases and J lost 8 bases. This TCR was sampled from a man aged 25 to 40 in good health. Sequenced input: blood. The chain is built from TRBV5-1 and TRBJ2-1, with 10 bases that match TRBD2. The CDR3 bases are TGCGCCAGCAGCTTGGCTAGCGGGGGCCTACATGAGCAGTTCTTC. Translating gives CASSLASGGLHEQFF.